What follows is one TCR beta chain and its context. The antigen is undetermined. The sample comes from a study of T cells in Graves' hyperthyroidism and ophthalmopathy. Study-level information: Peripheral blood sampling occurred at initial diagnosis, before any treatment. Study-level findings and limits: Most clonotypes that expanded in the thyroid above 0.001 also showed up in blood.

This CDR3 spans 14 amino acids. V lost 6 bases and J lost 4, with 18 bases in between. Per the germline V gene, CDR1 is SQVTM and CDR2 is ANQGSEA. Amplified TCR beta CDR3 regions came from RNA transcripts. During a first-round RT-PCR of the TCR CDR3, the HTBI primer set was used. TCRdb called the multiplex PCR reads again in MiXCR, with one record for every CDR3 protein. The profile shows roughly 330,000 distinct CDR3 sequences, 16% of them singletons. The sequenced sample was blood. The rearrangement uses TRBV29-1 and TRBJ1-2, with a tentative D call TRBD1 (5 bases). This TCR came from a man younger than 40 with Graves' hyperthyroidism. The CDR3 coding sequence is TGCAGCGTCAAGGGACCTATTTCCTCCTATGGCTACACCTTC. Amino acids: CSVKGPISSYGYTF. The variable domain in full, with the rest retrieved from reference TRBV29-1 and TRBJ1-2, is SAVISQKPSRDICQRGTSLTIQCQVDSQVTMMFWYRQQPGQSLTLIATANQGSEATYESGFVIDKFPISRPNLTFSTLTVSNMSPEDSSIYLCSVKGPISSYGYTFGSGTRLTVV.